This TCR beta chain was sequenced for a study of CD8 T cells in Susac syndrome. Trimming took 0 bases from V and 7 from J, leaving 12 bases between them. The germline V gene has CDR1 SGHAT and CDR2 FQNNGV. CDR3 length: 14 amino acids. RNA, at about 0.45 to 1 ug, was reverse transcribed with random hexamers. TCRdb re-called the immunoSEQ multiplex PCR reads with MiXCR, one entry per CDR3 protein. The top ten hold roughly 0.059% of the sample, which has around 280,000 distinct CDR3 sequences, around 90% seen once. The sample consisted of CD4+ T cells from PBMCs. This chain connects TRBV11-2 to TRBJ1-1; D gene unclear. This TCR derives from a human donor with multiple sclerosis. CDR3 coding DNA: TGTGCCAGCAGCTTAGATCGTTTGGCGGGTGAAGCTTTCTTT. This translates into CASSLDRLAGEAFF.